Listed below are T cell receptor beta chains from one sample, sequenced in a study of blood T cell repertoires in COVID-19. Produced via immunoSEQ multiplex PCR; TCRdb's table is partial and in-frame only. This table holds approximately 170,000 clones, approximately 87% found once. The material sequenced was peripheral blood. These receptors came from a man aged 18 to 35 with active or convalescent COVID-19. Both conserved end residues are part of each CDR3. Each record gives: J gene, CDR3 length, V gene, clone size, D gene, CDR3 protein, CDR3 DNA. A D gene is named only where the DNA matches it firmly. Expanded clones are given a class, and other clones once, few, many or no size at all.

J: TRBJ2-2; length: 17; V: TRBV5-6; size: -; D: TRBD2; CDR3: CASSSIKREGRHGELFF; DNA: TGTGCCAGCAGCTCAATAAAGCGGGAGGGCCGTCACGGGGAGCTGTTTTTT
J: TRBJ2-5; length: 18; V: TRBV7-7; size: -; D: TRBD2; CDR3: CASSLLGLAGGQQETQYF; DNA: TGTGCCAGCAGCTTACTAGGACTAGCGGGAGGACAACAAGAGACCCAGTACTTC
J: TRBJ2-3; length: 18; V: TRBV4-1; size: -; D: TRBD1; CDR3: CASSQAPPGQTSTDTQYF; DNA: TGCGCCAGCAGCCAGGCCCCCCCGGGACAGACATCCACAGATACGCAGTATTTT
J: TRBJ1-1; length: 13; V: TRBV18; size: -; D: -; CDR3: CASSPQGGTEAFF; DNA: TGTGCCAGCTCCCCCCAGGGAGGCACTGAAGCTTTCTTT
J: TRBJ1-1; length: 17; V: TRBV5-5; size: -; D: TRBD1; CDR3: CASSSRGTGVGEFGAFF; DNA: TGTGCCAGCAGCTCGAGGGGGACAGGTGTTGGTGAATTCGGAGCTTTCTTT
J: TRBJ2-5; length: 11; V: TRBV12-3/TRBV12-4; size: -; D: -; CDR3: CASSQSGTQYF; DNA: TGTGCCAGCAGCCAATCGGGGACCCAGTACTTC
J: TRBJ2-1; length: 13; V: TRBV11-3; size: -; D: -; CDR3: CASSEGTVNEQFF; DNA: TGTGCCAGCAGCGAGGGGACTGTCAATGAGCAGTTCTTC
J: TRBJ2-5; length: 17; V: TRBV14; size: once; D: TRBD2; CDR3: CASSQGTSGSNQETQYF; DNA: TGTGCCAGCAGCCAAGGGACTAGCGGATCTAACCAAGAGACCCAGTACTTC
J: TRBJ2-2; length: 16; V: TRBV7-9; size: -; D: -; CDR3: CASSLVRTHTTGELFF; DNA: TGTGCCAGCAGCTTAGTCCGTACTCATACCACCGGGGAGCTGTTTTTT
J: TRBJ1-2; length: 16; V: TRBV4-1; size: -; D: -; CDR3: CASSQEFGGLPYGYTF; DNA: TGCGCCAGCAGCCAAGAGTTCGGGGGACTCCCCTATGGCTACACCTTC
J: TRBJ2-7; length: 14; V: TRBV19; size: -; D: TRBD2; CDR3: CASSISGSSYEQYF; DNA: TGTGCCAGTAGTATCAGCGGGAGCTCCTACGAGCAGTACTTC
J: TRBJ1-1; length: 15; V: TRBV10-1; size: -; D: -; CDR3: CASSESRQLNTEAFF; DNA: TGCGCCAGCAGTGAGTCGCGGCAGTTGAACACTGAAGCTTTCTTT
J: TRBJ2-1; length: 14; V: TRBV28; size: -; D: -; CDR3: CASSLFRTSSEQFF; DNA: TGTGCCAGCAGTTTATTTCGGACTTCCAGTGAGCAGTTCTTC
J: TRBJ1-2; length: 13; V: TRBV7-2; size: -; D: -; CDR3: CASSLSQGYGYTF; DNA: TGTGCCAGCAGCTTAAGTCAGGGGTATGGCTACACCTTC
J: TRBJ1-6; length: 15; V: TRBV10-3; size: -; D: TRBD1; CDR3: CAISELTGVSSPLHF; DNA: TGTGCCATCAGTGAGTTAACAGGGGTTTCCTCACCCCTCCACTTT
J: TRBJ2-2; length: 15; V: TRBV7-9; size: -; D: TRBD2; CDR3: CASSTLTSVTGELFF; DNA: TGTGCCAGCAGTACCCTGACTAGCGTGACCGGGGAGCTGTTTTTT
J: TRBJ2-3; length: 14; V: TRBV24-1; size: -; D: TRBD2; CDR3: CATSASGSGYTQYF; DNA: TGTGCCACCAGCGCGAGCGGGAGCGGGTATACGCAGTATTTT
J: TRBJ1-1; length: 17; V: TRBV11-3; size: -; D: -; CDR3: CASSSRRVSGPNTEAFF; DNA: TGTGCCAGCAGCTCCAGGAGGGTGTCAGGGCCGAACACTGAAGCTTTCTTT
J: TRBJ2-2; length: 14; V: TRBV2; size: -; D: TRBD1; CDR3: CASDRTGRIGELFF; DNA: TGTGCCAGCGATAGGACAGGCCGGATCGGGGAGCTGTTTTTT
J: TRBJ2-7; length: 14; V: TRBV7-9; size: once; D: -; CDR3: CASSFRDRTYEQYF; DNA: TGTGCCAGCAGCTTTCGAGACAGAACCTACGAGCAGTACTTC